The 23 T cell receptor beta chains reported below all come from one sample, sequenced in a study of identical twins. In TCRdb, the 5' RACE reads were re-called with MiXCR into one record per CDR3 protein. In the table there are about 190,000 distinct CDR3 sequences, less than 20% of which are singletons. The sample was also linked to a second study, of T cells expressing NK-cell markers.

Specimen: CD8+ T cells sorted from blood. These TCRs come from a young woman in good health.

The chain is built from TRBV7-2 and TRBJ2-1; D may be TRBD1 or TRBD2 (5 bases each). The CDR3 extends over 15 amino acids. V was trimmed by 4 bases and J by 0 bases, leaving 10 bases between them. Germline CDR1 reads SGHTA; CDR2 reads FQGNSA. The CDR3: CASSWGLSSYNEQFF. DNA for the CDR3: TGTGCCAGCAGCTGGGGGTTAAGCTCCTACAATGAGCAGTTCTTC. Full variable domain (remainder filled in from reference TRBV7-2 and TRBJ2-1): GAGVSQSPSNKVTEKGKDVELRCDPISGHTALYWYRQSLGQGLEFLIYFQGNSAPDKSGLPSDRFSAERTGGSVSTLTIQRTQQEDSAVYLCASSWGLSSYNEQFFGPGTRLTVL.

This clonotype showed up many times. V and J are TRBV9 and TRBJ2-1; D ambiguous. Germline loops: CDR1 SGDLS, CDR2 YYNGEE. This CDR3 spans 12 amino acids. Trimming took 0 bases from V and 8 from J, leaving 6 bases between them. As DNA, the CDR3 is TGTGCCAGCAGCGTAGTTGGGGATGAGCAGTTCTTC. Translation: CASSVVGDEQFF.

This clonotype was seen a few times. This chain joins TRBV7-9 and TRBJ2-3; 7 bases are a match to TRBD1. The CDR3 runs to 15 residues. V trimming: 7 bases; J trimming: 1 base; junction bases outside the gene matches: 8. Germline values: CDR1 SEHNR, CDR2 FQNEAQ (reference sequence). The CDR3 is CASTRGTLRTDTQYF. The CDR3 nucleotides are TGTGCCAGCACCAGGGGGACACTTCGCACAGATACGCAGTATTTT. Full variable domain (missing parts from reference TRBV7-9 and TRBJ2-3): DTGVSQNPRHKITKRGQNVTFRCDPISEHNRLYWYRQTLGQGPEFLTYFQNEAQLEKSRLLSDRFSAERPKGSFSTLEIQRTEQGDSAMYLCASTRGTLRTDTQYFGPGTRLTVL.

This clonotype was seen only a few times. V usage is TRBV19 and J usage is TRBJ2-5; no clear D gene. V was shortened by 3 bases and J by 1 base, with 6 bases between the two germline ends. The germline gives CDR1 LNHDA, CDR2 SQIVND (reference sequence). The CDR3 runs 13 residues. CDR3 nucleotides: TGTGCCAGTAGTATTCCTGCCCAAGAGACCCAGTACTTC. This translates into CASSIPAQETQYF.

The chain employs TRBV27 and TRBJ1-4, with D uncertain. Germline V gene lookup returns CDR1 MNHEY and CDR2 SMNVEV (reference sequence). Trimming took 5 bases from V and 8 from J, leaving 21 bases between them. CDR3 length equals 16 residues. The DNA for the CDR3 is TGTGCCAGCAGTCCACGGTTCCGGAACCGAGTAGAAAAACTGTTTTTT. Its translation is CASSPRFRNRVEKLFF.

The rearrangement links TRBV5-6 to TRBJ1-3; D gene unclear. CDR1 and CDR2 (germline): SGHDT, YYEEEE. The CDR3 has 15 residues. V was shortened by 1 base and J by 4 bases, with 12 bases between the two germline ends. The CDR3 protein is CASSLSESAGNTIYF. In nucleotides, the CDR3 is TGTGCCAGCAGCTTGTCCGAATCGGCAGGAAACACCATATATTTT.

The rearrangement joins TRBV10-2 to TRBJ1-1; D gene unclear. This CDR3 is 13 amino acids long. V was trimmed by 4 bases and J by 5 bases, leaving 11 bases between them. Germline values: CDR1 WSHSY, CDR2 SAAADI. Written as DNA, the CDR3 is TGCGCCAGCAGTGTAGCGGTTTTGACTGAAGCTTTCTTT. As protein: CASSVAVLTEAFF.

V and J are TRBV7-9 and TRBJ2-5; D is unclear. V lost 4 bases and J 1 base, leaving 13 bases between the germline ends. Germline values: CDR1 SEHNR, CDR2 FQNEAQ (reference sequence). This CDR3 is 15 amino acids long. The chain's CDR3 is CASSWQDKTQETQYF. For the CDR3, the DNA is TGTGCCAGCAGCTGGCAGGATAAGACCCAAGAGACCCAGTACTTC.

CDR3 sequence: CARGPGGHYEQYF. The CDR3 bases are TGTGCCAGGGGCCCTGGCGGCCACTACGAGCAGTACTTC. J is TRBJ2-7 and V is TRBV4-2, with unresolved D. The CDR3 loop spans 13 amino acids. CDR1 is LGHNA, CDR2 YNFKEQ, per germline. Trimming cost V 9 bases and J 3 bases, with 15 bases left between them.

The rearrangement links TRBV3-1 to TRBJ2-2; perhaps TRBD1 as D (5 bases). This CDR3 is 16 amino acids long. From germline, CDR1 is LGHDT and CDR2 YNNKEL (reference sequence). The V and J ends lost 2 bases and 5 bases respectively, with 15 bases between them. CDR3 bases: TGTGCCAGCAGCCAACTAAAAGGGGCAGCTACCGGGGAGCTGTTTTTT. It yields the protein CASSQLKGAATGELFF.

This clonotype was counted between two and nine times. This chain connects TRBV9 to TRBJ1-6; no firm D call. This CDR3 spans 12 amino acids. V was pared by 0 bases and J by 9 bases, with 4 bases between. Germline loops: CDR1 SGDLS, CDR2 YYNGEE. Here the CDR3 reads CASSVAASPLHF. The CDR3 bases are TGTGCCAGCAGCGTAGCTGCTTCACCCCTCCACTTT. Using reference TRBV9 and TRBJ1-6 for the parts outside the CDR3, the full variable domain is DSGVTQTPKHLITATGQRVTLRCSPRSGDLSVYWYQQSLDQGLQFLIQYYNGEERAKGNILERFSAQQFPDLHSELNLSSLELGDSALYFCASSVAASPLHFGNGTRLTVT.

A few counts support this clonotype. The genes are TRBV29-1 and TRBJ2-7; D might be TRBD2 (6 bases). V was pared by 3 bases and J by 5 bases, with 14 bases between. The CDR3 covers 13 residues. CDR1 is SQVTM and CDR2 is ANQGSEA in the germline V gene. CDR3: CSVETGATDEQYF. For the CDR3, the DNA is TGCAGCGTTGAGACGGGAGCCACTGACGAGCAGTACTTC.

This chain links TRBV7-8 with TRBJ2-7; 9 nucleotides align to TRBD2. J gave up 3 bases and V 0 bases, and 18 bases lay outside the gene matches. Germline lookup yields CDR1 SGHVS and CDR2 FQNEAQ. The CDR3 sequence is 20 residues long. The CDR3 sequence is CASSLAPTGRGSGSNYEQYF. CDR3 coding DNA: TGTGCCAGCAGCTTAGCCCCGACAGGGAGGGGTAGCGGGAGTAACTACGAGCAGTACTTC.

This clonotype appeared many times. V is TRBV6-4 and J is TRBJ2-1; a weak D match, TRBD1 (5 bases). Per germline, CDR1 MRHNA and CDR2 SNTAGT. V lost 6 bases, J lost 0 bases, and 18 bases lay in between. The CDR3 sequence is 17 residues long. The CDR3 spells CASSQDPAGISYNEQFF. The CDR3 DNA reads TGTGCCAGCAGCCAGGACCCAGCAGGGATCTCCTACAATGAGCAGTTCTTC.

The chain uses TRBV7-9 and TRBJ2-1; possibly TRBD2 for D (5 bases). The CDR3 covers 13 residues. V shed 1 base and J shed 8 bases, with 9 bases lying between them. Germline CDR1 is SEHNR and CDR2 is FQNEAQ (reference sequence). The CDR3 region is CASSLVAGDEQFF. Written as DNA, the CDR3 is TGTGCCAGCAGCTTAGTGGCCGGGGATGAGCAGTTCTTC.

This chain links TRBV29-1 with TRBJ2-7; 7 bases are shared with TRBD2. CDR1 is SQVTM, CDR2 ANQGSEA, per germline. The CDR3 runs to 15 residues. The junction had 13 bases not matched to a gene; V was cut back by 3 bases and J by 5 bases. The CDR3 coding sequence is TGCAGCGTTGACGCCGGGACTAAGGGGACCAACGAGCAGTACTTC. Translation gives CSVDAGTKGTNEQYF.

This clonotype has a handful of counts. This chain connects TRBV14 to TRBJ1-6, with D unresolved. The germline V and J ends were trimmed by 1 base and 10 bases, with 5 bases remaining between them. Germline CDR1 reads SGHDN; CDR2 reads FVKESK. CDR3 length: 12 amino acids. The CDR3 DNA reads TGTGCCAGCAGCCAAGGACCCTCACCCCTCCACTTT. Its translation: CASSQGPSPLHF.

This clonotype has just a few counts. V gene TRBV7-8 combines with J gene TRBJ2-7; TRBD2 matches 8 bases. In germline, CDR1 is SGHVS, CDR2 FQNEAQ. There are 17 residues in the CDR3. V gave up 5 bases and J gave up 7 bases; unmatched junction bases: 19. In nucleotides, the CDR3 is TGTGCCAGCAGCCCAGATCACTTAGCGGGAAAAATGGGGGAGCAGTACTTC. This sequence encodes CASSPDHLAGKMGEQYF.

This clonotype was counted only a few times. The genes are TRBV27 and TRBJ2-1, with a weak D call TRBD2 (5 bases). CDR1 MNHEY and CDR2 SMNVEV come from the germline V gene (reference sequence). Trimming removed 8 bases from V and 7 bases from J, with 18 bases in between. The CDR3 extends over 14 amino acids. The CDR3, as DNA: TGTGCCAGCTCACTAGTGTTTAGTGGAAATGAGCAGTTCTTC. This codes for CASSLVFSGNEQFF.

This chain joins TRBV7-9 and TRBJ1-1; D is undetermined. The CDR3 covers 12 residues. Per germline, CDR1 SEHNR and CDR2 FQNEAQ (reference sequence). The V end was cut by 5 bases, the J end by 11 bases, with 15 bases between. The CDR3 loop reads CASSSEEEGAFF. CDR3 in DNA: TGTGCCAGCAGCAGCGAAGAAGAAGGGGCTTTCTTT.

In its sample, this clonotype was seen many times. V usage is TRBV12-3 or TRBV12-4 and J usage is TRBJ2-7; no definite D call. The CDR3 is 13 residues long. Trimming took off 3 bases at V and 2 bases at J, with 8 bases between the two ends. CDR3 loop: CASSFGSPYEQYF. CDR3 DNA: TGTGCCAGCAGTTTTGGCAGCCCCTACGAGCAGTACTTC.

In this sample, this clonotype turned up a few times. The chain employs TRBV5-1 and TRBJ2-1; no firm D call. Germline lookup yields CDR1 SGHRS and CDR2 YFSETQ. The CDR3 has 15 residues. The germline V and J ends were trimmed by 6 bases and 0 bases, with 13 bases remaining between them. The CDR3 loop reads CASTRELSSYNEQFF. CDR3 nucleotides: TGCGCCAGCACCCGCGAGTTGAGCTCCTACAATGAGCAGTTCTTC.

The sample holds a few counts of this clonotype. This chain connects TRBV7-9 to TRBJ2-1, with D perhaps TRBD2 (6 bases). The CDR3 is made up of 17 amino acids. Trimming cost V 6 bases and J 0 bases, with 18 bases left between them. CDR1 and CDR2 from the germline V gene are SEHNR and FQNEAQ (reference sequence). CDR3 region: CASSPEAGKSSYNEQFF. In DNA, the CDR3 is TGTGCCAGCAGTCCGGAGGCGGGGAAAAGCTCCTACAATGAGCAGTTCTTC.